The sequence of this TCR beta chain was determined in a study of blood T cell repertoires in COVID-19. At the level of the study: Specimens from acute and convalescent COVID-19 originated in the United States, Italy and Spain. In each case, the material was cDNA or gDNA derived from T cells, B-cell-depleted T cells, or PBMCs.

Germline V lookup: CDR1 LGHDT, CDR2 YNNKEL (reference sequence). This CDR3 region has 13 residues. V lost 0 bases and J lost 5, with 7 bases in between. A note on this clone: Other DNA sequences of this sample code for an identical CDR3.

Original analysis: Using reference gene primer amplification, nucleated cell counts were estimated. Assay used: immunoSEQ multiplex PCR; TCRdb lists only in-frame clones, some missing. That table furnishes V, J and clone size, whereas the DNA furnished D and trimming. The sample holds roughly 380,000 clones, approximately 81% seen once. The chain joins TRBV3-1 (or the pseudogene TRBV3-2) to TRBJ1-2, with TRBD1 as a possible D gene (5 bases). The receptor's source is a woman under 30 with acute or convalescent COVID-19. Sequencing was carried out using peripheral blood. This chain's CDR3 is CASSQDRVYGYTF. CDR3 coding DNA: TGTGCCAGCAGCCAAGACAGGGTGTATGGCTACACCTTC.